This entry features one T cell receptor (beta chain) sequence. The target antigen is unknown. The data stem from a study of beta chain features in type 1 diabetes. All of the isolated RNA was reverse transcribed, so expressed TCRB transcripts were sequenced. Profiled with immunoSEQ multiplex PCR; TCRdb holds only in-frame clones, not every one. The sample has roughly 100,000 clones; 28% are singletons. The germline V gene encodes CDR1 SGHDT and CDR2 YYEEEE. This CDR3 comprises 16 residues. V was trimmed by 0 bases and J by 4 bases, leaving 15 bases between them. The study's findings and limits: TCRB CDR3s were moderately but significantly shorter in Type 1 diabetes patients in all four CD4+ subsets.

This TCR was recovered from a woman aged 18 to 35 with type 1 diabetes. Sequencing was performed on central memory CD4+ T cells from blood. V usage is TRBV5-6 and J usage is TRBJ2-3; weak D call: TRBD1 (5 bases). CDR3 bases: TGTGCCAGCAGCTTGGATGCAGGGCTTCCACCAGATACGCAGTATTTT. Translation: CASSLDAGLPPDTQYF. Using reference TRBV5-6 and TRBJ2-3 for the parts outside the CDR3, the full variable domain is DAGVTQSPTHLIKTRGQQVTLRCSPKSGHDTVSWYQQALGQGPQFIFQYYEEEERQRGNFPDRFSGHQFPNYSSELNVNALLLGDSALYLCASSLDAGLPPDTQYFGPGTRLTVL.